The 21 T cell receptor beta chains below come from one sample, sequenced in a study of breast tumors, draining lymph nodes, adjacent tissues. TCRdb used MiXCR to reprocess the multiplex PCR reads, holding one entry per CDR3 protein. The profile covers approximately 45,000 distinct CDR3 sequences, with roughly 23% appearing a single time and approximately 8.2% taken by the ten largest. Sequenced: breast tumor tissue. Receptors were obtained from a female donor with breast cancer. Some clones in this sample may be carry-over from other donors' samples.

At least ten counts were recorded for this clonotype. The chain links TRBV7-7 to TRBJ2-3; D not resolved. CDR1 is SSHAT, CDR2 FNYEAQ, per germline (reference sequence). The CDR3 contains 13 residues. Trimming stripped 4 bases from V and 3 bases from J, with 8 bases between. CDR3 protein: CASSYSGTDTQYF. The CDR3 bases are TGTGCCAGCAGCTACTCCGGGACAGATACGCAGTATTTT.

Concerning this clonotype itself: A much larger clone lies a single base off, so this may be a read error. The chain carries TRBV29-1 and TRBJ2-1; D unresolved. The CDR3 has 13 amino acids. The germline V gene has CDR1 SQVTM and CDR2 ANQGSEA. The CDR3 sequence is CGVVGLVYNEQFF. The CDR3 coding sequence is TGCGGCGTTGTAGGTTTAGTCTACAATGAGCAGTTCTTC.

This clonotype was detected only once. One base away lies a much larger clone, so this may be a sequencing read error. This sequence joins TRBV3-1 and TRBJ2-7; 7 bases map to TRBD2. Germline V CDR1 and CDR2: LGHDT, YNNKEL (reference sequence). This CDR3 has 15 residues. In nucleotides, the CDR3 is TGTGCCAGCAGCCAAGATACGCGGCGGGACTACGTGCAGTACTTC. Translating it yields CASSQDTRRDYVQYF.

At least ten counts were recorded for this clonotype. The chain recombines TRBV6-1 with TRBJ1-2, with D unclear. V lost 1 base to trimming and J lost 1 base, with 4 bases between them. CDR1 and CDR2 from the germline V gene are MNHNS and SASEGT. The CDR3 is 13 amino acids. CDR3 protein: CASSEGSNYGYTF. CDR3 coding DNA: TGTGCCAGCAGTGAAGGCAGTAACTATGGCTACACCTTC.

The genes are TRBV18 and TRBJ2-1, with D maybe TRBD2 (6 bases). Germline lookup yields CDR1 KGHSH and CDR2 LQKENI. V was cut by 4 bases and J by 1 base, with 11 bases left in between. The CDR3 totals 15 residues. DNA of the CDR3: TGTGCCAGCTCACTCCGGGAGTTGTCCTACAATGAGCAGTTCTTC. Translating gives CASSLRELSYNEQFF.

In this sample, this clonotype turned up many times. The rearrangement uses TRBV6-1 and TRBJ1-5; no reliable D call. Per the germline V gene, CDR1 is MNHNS and CDR2 is SASEGT. V shed 4 bases and J shed 5 bases, with 12 bases lying between them. The CDR3 spans 14 residues. The CDR3 bases are TGTGCCAGCAGTGTAAAGTTTAAAGATCAGCCCCAGCATTTT. This encodes CASSVKFKDQPQHF.

The chain links TRBV5-1 to TRBJ1-1; TRBD1 is a possible D gene (6 bases). Germline loops: CDR1 SGHRS, CDR2 YFSETQ. V was clipped by 4 bases and J by 1 base, with 14 bases between them. The CDR3 has 15 amino acids. The CDR3 DNA follows: TGCGCCAGCAGCGCCCAAGGGGGTGCGAACACTGAAGCTTTCTTT. It codes for CASSAQGGANTEAFF. The complete variable domain, with remaining parts taken from reference TRBV5-1 and TRBJ1-1, reads KAGVTQTPRYLIKTRGQQVTLSCSPISGHRSVSWYQQTPGQGLQFLFEYFSETQRNKGNFPGRFSGRQFSNSRSEMNVSTLELGDSALYLCASSAQGGANTEAFFGQGTRLTVV.

Concerning this clonotype: One end of the junction is discordant with germline, which a read error may explain. The chain is built from TRBV13 and TRBJ2-2; D unclear. CDR3 length: 14 amino acids. The germline gives CDR1 PRHDT, CDR2 FYEKMQ (reference sequence). The CDR3 DNA sequence: TGTGCCGGCAGCGCCCTAGGGTTGGCCGGGGAGCTGTTTTTT. Its translation is CAGSALGLAGELFF.

V usage is TRBV9 and J usage is TRBJ1-1; possibly TRBD1 for D (6 bases). Between the trimmed V and J ends, which lost 0 bases and 0 bases, there was a span of 9 bases. Germline assignment: CDR1 SGDLS and CDR2 YYNGEE. The CDR3 consists of 15 residues. CDR3 region: CASSVAGTLNTEAFF. The CDR3 bases are TGTGCCAGCAGCGTAGCCGGGACACTGAACACTGAAGCTTTCTTT.

This clonotype was found a few times. V gene TRBV7-9 combines with J gene TRBJ2-1; D uncertain. The CDR3 covers 12 residues. Germline CDR1 is SEHNR and CDR2 is FQNEAQ (reference sequence). Trimming took 0 bases from V and 10 from J, leaving 7 bases between them. The CDR3 loop is CASSLAVGEQFF. The CDR3 nucleotides read TGTGCCAGCAGCTTAGCGGTGGGCGAGCAGTTCTTC.

The DNA of the CDR3 is TGTGCCAGCAGCCCTACTAGCGGGAGTACGAAGACCCAGTACTTC. Its translation: CASSPTSGSTKTQYF. V gene TRBV7-9 combines with J gene TRBJ2-5; TRBD2 agrees at 11 bases. Germline V gene lookup returns CDR1 SEHNR and CDR2 FQNEAQ (reference sequence). The ends lost 5 bases at V and 6 bases at J; junction bases unmatched: 8. The CDR3 sequence is 15 residues long.

This clonotype was observed at least ten times. This chain joins TRBV11-2 and TRBJ2-1; D is possibly TRBD1 (6 bases). Per the germline V gene, CDR1 is SGHAT and CDR2 is FQNNGV. V lost 2 bases and J 0 bases, leaving 11 bases between the germline ends. The length of the CDR3 is 16 residues. As DNA, the CDR3 is TGTGCCAGCAGCTTACTGGTGGGGGCCTCCTACAATGAGCAGTTCTTC. It yields the protein CASSLLVGASYNEQFF.

This clonotype was detected many times. This rearrangement joins TRBV6-1 to TRBJ2-7, with D tentatively TRBD1 (6 bases). Deletions cut 2 bases from V and 0 bases from J, with 11 bases between. Germline assignment: CDR1 MNHNS and CDR2 SASEGT. This CDR3 is built from 15 residues. The CDR3 spells CASSEPQGISYEQYF. CDR3 DNA: TGTGCCAGCAGTGAACCCCAGGGGATCTCCTACGAGCAGTACTTC.

This clonotype was seen many times. This chain joins TRBV7-9 and TRBJ2-1; 9 nucleotides line up with TRBD2. J was trimmed by 4 bases and V by 5 bases; bases with no gene match: 9. This CDR3 comprises 16 residues. Germline V gene lookup returns CDR1 SEHNR and CDR2 FQNEAQ (reference sequence). DNA of the CDR3: TGTGCCAGCAGCGACCCGACTAGCGGCCCTTACAATGAGCAGTTCTTC. Translating gives CASSDPTSGPYNEQFF.

V is TRBV18 and J is TRBJ1-1; the D is unclear. V was clipped by 5 bases and J by 0 bases, with 7 bases between them. Germline CDR1 and CDR2: KGHSH and LQKENI. The CDR3 contains 13 residues. The CDR3: CASSSDMNTEAFF. In DNA, the CDR3 is TGTGCCAGCTCATCCGACATGAACACTGAAGCTTTCTTT.

The chain carries TRBV11-2 and TRBJ2-1, with 9 bases fitting TRBD2. Germline CDR1 SGHAT, CDR2 FQNNGV. The CDR3 sequence is 15 residues long. Unmatched junction bases numbered 8, after V lost 3 bases and J lost 8 bases. The CDR3 here is CASSFSGSTRDEQFF. The CDR3 nucleotides are TGTGCCAGCAGCTTTAGCGGGAGCACCCGGGATGAGCAGTTCTTC.

This clonotype was observed many times. The chain is built from TRBV20-1 and TRBJ1-2; 7 positions match TRBD1. Trimming removed 3 bases from V and 5 bases from J; junction bases left unmatched: 6. The germline gives CDR1 DFQATT, CDR2 SNEGSKA (reference sequence). This CDR3 has 13 residues. Here the CDR3 reads CSARTGSGYGYTF. The CDR3 nucleotides read TGCAGTGCTAGGACAGGGAGTGGGTATGGCTACACCTTC.

As regards this clonotype: Germline is not matched at one junction end, which may reflect a read error. The genes are TRBV2 and TRBJ1-6; D gene ambiguous. Germline CDR1 is SNHLY and CDR2 is FYNNEI. The CDR3 contains 18 residues. CDR3 sequence reads: CASTEALQSLAYNSPLHF. CDR3 nucleotides: TGTGCCAGCACTGAAGCGCTTCAGAGCCTCGCTTATAATTCACCCCTCCACTTT.

This clonotype was seen at least ten times. The rearrangement links TRBV7-9 to TRBJ2-3; 8 nucleotides align to TRBD2. Germline lookup yields CDR1 SEHNR and CDR2 FQNEAQ (reference sequence). The CDR3 loop spans 16 amino acids. V lost 5 bases to trimming and J lost 0 bases; unmatched junction nucleotides: 7. CDR3 sequence: CASSATSGTSTDTQYF. Here the CDR3 DNA reads TGTGCCAGCAGCGCAACTAGCGGTACAAGCACAGATACGCAGTATTTT.

This clonotype has at least ten counts. CDR3 sequence: CASSGTGGYGYTF. The CDR3 DNA sequence: TGTGCCAGCAGTGGGACAGGGGGCTATGGCTACACCTTC. The gene calls are TRBV2 and TRBJ1-2; 10 bases match TRBD1. Germline V CDR1 and CDR2: SNHLY, FYNNEI. The V segment lost 4 bases and the J segment 4 bases; nucleotides outside the gene matches: 0. This CDR3 is 13 amino acids long.

The rearrangement uses TRBV12-3 or TRBV12-4 and TRBJ2-1; weak D call: TRBD2 (6 bases). V was shortened by 6 bases and J by 0 bases, with 12 bases between the two germline ends. The CDR3 runs to 15 residues. The DNA of the CDR3 is TGTGCCAGCAGGACGGACTACTCCTCCTACAATGAGCAGTTCTTC. Its translation: CASRTDYSSYNEQFF.